This T cell receptor (beta chain) was documented in a study of blood T cell repertoires in COVID-19. For the study at large: Sites in the United States, Italy and Spain provided acute and convalescent COVID-19 samples.

The assay was immunoSEQ multiplex PCR, and TCRdb's table has in-frame clones only and misses some. Seen here are 150,000 to 200,000 clones, more than 80% observed once, and the top ten hold approximately 0.5%. The CDR3 runs to 15 residues. The V gene's germline CDR1 is MNHEY and CDR2 SVGAGI. Trimming removed 6 bases at V and 11 bases at J, with 23 bases between. The TCR comes from a man aged 50 to 60 with acute or convalescent COVID-19. Sample: peripheral blood. This rearrangement joins TRBV6-5 to TRBJ2-1, with TRBD2 as a possible D gene (7 bases). This CDR3 is CASRRTGGPGEQQFF. The DNA for the CDR3 is TGTGCCAGCAGACGGACCGGGGGGCCGGGGGAGCAGCAGTTCTTC.